This TCR beta chain comes out of a study of memory B cells and T cells in multiple sclerosis. The study, taken as a whole, reports: Clone-set sizes differed between compartments, so shared clonotype counts needed normalization.

About this clone: Its antigen is unidentified.

Separate sequencing covered autoproliferating (CFSE-dim) and non-proliferating (CFSE-high) T cells from stimulus-free culture. Pooled replicate wells came from about 5x10^7 CFSE-labeled PBMCs cultured about seven days without stimulus. CFSE at about 0.5 uM labeled the PBMCs, which were then cultured unstimulated. Assay: immunoSEQ multiplex PCR; the TCRdb copy retains only in-frame clones and omits some. The sample contains some 48,000 clones, over 70% of which appear only once. The germline V gene encodes CDR1 DFQATT and CDR2 SNEGSKA (reference sequence). V gave up 7 bases and J gave up 10 bases, with 16 bases separating them. The CDR3 has 11 amino acids.

This rearrangement joins TRBV20-1 to TRBJ1-1; D gene ambiguous. This TCR was recovered from a human donor with multiple sclerosis. Input material: PBMCs from blood kept in culture. CDR3 nucleotide sequence: TGCAGTGTCACCCGAGCGGGTGCAGCTTTCTTT. This codes for CSVTRAGAAFF.